Below are 14 T cell receptor beta chains sequenced from a single sample in a study of shared clonotypes between healthy human individuals. The repertoire was sequenced with immunoSEQ multiplex PCR; TCRdb's copy has only in-frame clones and lacks some. The table shows more than 450,000 clones, with 75% to 85% occurring only once. Sequencing was performed on PBMCs. The source of these receptors is a middle-aged woman in good health. Some clones in this sample may be carry-over from other donors' samples.

In this sample, this clone turned up a few times. The chain combines TRBV2 with TRBJ1-1; D remains unclear. Between the trimmed V and J ends, which lost 6 bases and 0 bases, there was a span of 11 bases. Per the germline V gene, CDR1 is SNHLY and CDR2 is FYNNEI. The CDR3 has 14 residues. CDR3 sequence reads: CASRADIMNTEAFF. The CDR3 DNA reads TGTGCCAGCAGAGCCGACATCATGAACACTGAAGCTTTCTTT.

This clone occurred once. The gene calls are TRBV7-8 and TRBJ1-5; D is unresolved. This CDR3 spans 13 amino acids. Germline-derived CDR1 and CDR2 are SGHVS and FQNEAQ. The germline V and J ends were trimmed by 6 bases and 0 bases, with 6 bases remaining between them. The CDR3: CASREDSNQPQHF. CDR3 nucleotide sequence: TGTGCCAGCAGGGAAGATAGCAATCAGCCCCAGCATTTT.

The J gene is TRBJ2-5, the V gene TRBV5-4, with D unclear. The CDR3 length is 13 residues. Per germline, CDR1 SGHNT and CDR2 YYREEE (reference sequence). Deletions cut 2 bases from V and 3 bases from J, with 8 bases between. CDR3 loop: CASSFGQEETQYF. The CDR3 DNA follows: TGTGCCAGCAGCTTTGGCCAGGAAGAGACCCAGTACTTC.

In this sample, this clone turned up a few times. The V call is TRBV18, the J call TRBJ1-4, with 9 bases lining up with TRBD1. J was trimmed by 5 bases and V by 5 bases; bases with no gene match: 3. CDR3 length: 14 residues. CDR1 is KGHSH, CDR2 LQKENI, per germline. Here the CDR3 DNA reads TGTGCCAGCTCATTGGACAGGGGAAATGAAAAACTGTTTTTT. As protein: CASSLDRGNEKLFF.

This clone has only a few counts. V usage is TRBV10-2 and J usage is TRBJ2-7; D is tentatively TRBD1 or TRBD2 (5 bases each). V was clipped by 0 bases and J by 7 bases, with 19 bases between them. This CDR3 spans 16 amino acids. Germline V gene lookup returns CDR1 WSHSY and CDR2 SAAADI. DNA of the CDR3: TGCGCCAGCAGTGAGTCGTTACGGGGCAGTATGGGGGAGCAGTACTTC. It yields the protein CASSESLRGSMGEQYF.

This chain links TRBV7-2 with TRBJ1-2; 8 bases are shared with TRBD1. Per germline, CDR1 SGHTA and CDR2 FQGNSA. Trimming cost V 4 bases and J 3 bases; bases outside gene matches: 10. The CDR3 loop spans 16 amino acids. The CDR3 DNA reads as TGTGCCAGCAGCTCCCCCAGGACAGGGTTGGACTATGGCTACACCTTC. Translated: CASSSPRTGLDYGYTF.

The chain is built from TRBV6-6 and TRBJ2-1; D is possibly TRBD1 (6 bases). The CDR3 covers 12 residues. Germline-derived CDR1 and CDR2 are MNHNY and SVGAGI (reference sequence). V dropped 6 bases and J dropped 7 bases, with 10 bases sitting between them. The DNA for the CDR3 is TGTGCCAGCAGCCCACAGGGTAATGAGCAGTTCTTC. This encodes CASSPQGNEQFF.

The J gene is TRBJ2-5, the V gene TRBV15; 11 positions agree with TRBD2. The CDR3 runs to 16 residues. Germline trimming cut 1 base from V and 1 base from J; bases unmatched to any gene: 2. CDR1 and CDR2 from the germline V gene are LNHNV and YYDKDF (reference sequence). DNA of the CDR3: TGTGCCACCAGCAGAGGGGGACTAGCGGCCCAAGAGACCCAGTACTTC. It yields the protein CATSRGGLAAQETQYF.

J is TRBJ1-5 and V is TRBV25-1, with 10 nucleotides matching TRBD1. V trimming: 6 bases; J trimming: 6 bases; junction bases outside the gene matches: 5. Germline CDR1 is MGHDK and CDR2 is SYGVNS. The length of the CDR3 is 14 residues. The CDR3 here is CASSGTGEVQPQHF. CDR3 nucleotides: TGTGCCAGCAGCGGGACAGGGGAGGTTCAGCCCCAGCATTTT.

This chain links TRBV7-9 with TRBJ2-6; D remains ambiguous. CDR1 is SEHNR and CDR2 is FQNEAQ in the germline V gene (reference sequence). The V gene lost 3 bases and the J gene lost 4 bases, with 4 bases spanning the gap. This CDR3 has 13 amino acids. The chain's CDR3 is CASSFSGANVLTF. The CDR3 nucleotides are TGTGCCAGCAGCTTTTCCGGGGCCAACGTCCTGACTTTC.

The genes are TRBV30 and TRBJ1-2; 8 positions match TRBD1. CDR1 and CDR2 from the germline V gene are GTSNPN and SVGIG (reference sequence). Trimming removed 7 bases from V and 7 bases from J; junction bases left unmatched: 5. This CDR3 region has 11 residues. The CDR3 region is CAYQGAGGYTF. The CDR3 bases are TGTGCCTACCAGGGGGCGGGTGGCTACACCTTC.

This rearrangement joins TRBV27 to TRBJ1-3, with D possibly TRBD1 on 5 matching bases. From germline, CDR1 is MNHEY and CDR2 SMNVEV (reference sequence). The CDR3 has 15 residues. V lost 5 bases and J lost 1, with 12 bases in between. For the CDR3, the DNA is TGTGCCAGCAGTCCGGACGGGGGTTCTGGAAACACCATATATTTT. Translated: CASSPDGGSGNTIYF.

The CDR3 spells CASSQVDRARETQYF. CDR3 DNA sequence: TGCGCCAGCAGCCAAGTTGACAGGGCACGAGAGACCCAGTACTTC. V is TRBV4-3 and J is TRBJ2-5; 7 nucleotides match TRBD1. The CDR3 runs 15 residues. Unmatched junction bases numbered 6, after V lost 1 base and J lost 4 bases. Germline V lookup: CDR1 LGHNA, CDR2 YSLEER.

The chain couples TRBV29-1 to TRBJ2-2, with 8 positions matching TRBD1. V shed 4 bases and J 6 bases; nucleotides not matched to a gene: 7. Germline assignment: CDR1 SQVTM and CDR2 ANQGSEA. The CDR3 is 14 amino acids. CDR3 DNA: TGCAGCGTTGGAGGCCAGGGGGCGGCCGGGGAGCTGTTTTTT. Translation: CSVGGQGAAGELFF.